The following is a T cell receptor (beta chain) sequence with its context. The antigen remains unidentified. Looked up from germline, CDR1 is SGHVS and CDR2 is FNYEAQ. This CDR3 has 15 residues. The V and J ends lost 2 bases and 0 bases respectively, with 7 bases between them. The sample originates from a study of shared clonotypes between healthy human individuals. Study-wide points: Around 5% was the fraction of naive CD4 clonotypes found shared across several donors.

Each subset's genomic DNA was split evenly across several immunoSEQ plates. Profiled with immunoSEQ multiplex PCR; TCRdb holds only in-frame clones, not every one. This table has about 2.3 million clones, approximately 95% appearing once. The sequenced sample consisted of naive CD4+ T cells from PBMCs. Regarding subset: CD45RA+ positively selected. This TCR derives from a man younger than 35 in good health. Some clones in this sample may be carry-over from other donors' samples. The gene calls are TRBV7-6 and TRBJ1-4, with D possibly being TRBD1 (5 bases). The CDR3 is CASSLQQATNEKLFF. Written as DNA, the CDR3 is TGTGCCAGCAGCTTACAACAGGCAACTAATGAAAAACTGTTTTTT. Full variable domain (missing parts from reference TRBV7-6 and TRBJ1-4): GAGVSQSPRYKVTKRGQDVALRCDPISGHVSLYWYRQALGQGPEFLTYFNYEAQQDKSGLPNDRFSAERPEGSISTLTIQRTEQRDSAMYRCASSLQQATNEKLFFGSGTQLSVL.